Included here is one T cell receptor (beta chain) sequence, with context. The antigen is undetermined. Control samples were healthy donors' buffy coats. In the study's own analysis: Productive clonotypes were detectable down to 2.59 x 10-5 frequency. Libraries were prepared by immunoSEQ multiplex PCR; TCRdb keeps only in-frame clonotypes and omits some of them. The V and J calls and clone size were taken over from that table, and D and trimming were inferred from the DNA. The table records fewer than 4,000 clones, 65% to 90% of them present only once. The sample comes from a study of STAT5B mutations in CD4+ large granular lymphocyte leukemia. General observations from the study: Without HLA matching, higher CD4+ than CD8+ T-LGLL clonality could reflect small sample size. Without putative leukemic clones, patient CD4-sorted repertoires remained more clonal than healthy CD4+ repertoires.

The sample was CD4+ T cells from blood buffy coats. This clonotype was obtained from a human donor in good health.

The CDR3 spells CASTSASGLNEQFF. Here the CDR3 DNA reads TGTGCCAGCACCTCCGCCAGCGGTCTCAATGAGCAGTTCTTC. The J gene is TRBJ2-1, the V gene TRBV27; D perhaps matches TRBD2 (5 bases). The V and J ends lost 7 bases and 6 bases respectively, with 16 bases between them. Germline-derived CDR1 and CDR2 are MNHEY and SMNVEV (reference sequence). The CDR3 runs to 14 residues.